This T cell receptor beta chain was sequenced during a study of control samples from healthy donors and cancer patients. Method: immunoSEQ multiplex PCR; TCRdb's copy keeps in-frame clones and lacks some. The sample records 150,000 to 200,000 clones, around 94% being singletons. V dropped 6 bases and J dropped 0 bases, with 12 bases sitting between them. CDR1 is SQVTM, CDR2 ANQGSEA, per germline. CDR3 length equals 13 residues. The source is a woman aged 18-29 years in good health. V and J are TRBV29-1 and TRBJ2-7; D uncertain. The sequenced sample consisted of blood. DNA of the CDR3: TGCAGCGTCGGCCCCCGTGCCTCCTACGAGCAGTACTTC. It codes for CSVGPRASYEQYF.